This T cell receptor (beta chain) originates from a study of blood T cell repertoires in COVID-19. The overall study: Italy, Spain and the United States were the sources of the convalescent and acute COVID-19 samples.

CDR3 length: 11 amino acids. Germline values: CDR1 MNHEY, CDR2 SVGEGT. V lost 0 bases and J 6 bases, leaving 3 bases between the germline ends. In the original workflow: Estimated nucleated cell counts came from reference gene primer amplification. Measured with immunoSEQ multiplex PCR; TCRdb has only the in-frame clones, and not every one. That table supplies the V and J calls and clone size; D and trimming were determined from the DNA. Of approximately 100,000 clones detected, approximately 80% appear once; the ten largest clones hold approximately 7%. The source is a woman aged 45 to 65 with acute or convalescent COVID-19. The source material was peripheral blood. This chain uses TRBV6-2 or TRBV6-3 with TRBJ2-7; D call uncertain. The CDR3 nucleotides read TGTGCCAGCAGTTACTCGGCCGAGCAGTACTTC. Its protein is CASSYSAEQYF.